These T cell receptor beta chains were read from a single sample in a study of patients and donors after allogeneic stem cell transplantation. One entry per CDR3 protein results from TCRdb running MiXCR on the RT-PCR reads. Found here are under 200,000 distinct CDR3 sequences, about 30% of them singletons; the top ten hold 3.2%. Material for sequencing was blood, either unsorted or a sorted T cell fraction (not recorded which). Receptors were obtained from a human donor who was either an allogeneic HSCT recipient or a stem cell or donor lymphocyte infusion donor (not recorded which). It is not recorded whose cells these are; they may come from a transplant donor. CDR3s include the opening cysteine and the closing phenylalanine or tryptophan. A D gene is named only where the DNA matches it firmly. For some rows the clone size is stated as once, few or many, or as a class when expanded; others skip it.

d_call,clone_size,j_call,v_call,cdr3_nt,cdr3_aa
.,.,TRBJ2-2,TRBV7-6,TGTGCCAGCAGCTTACAGGGGAGGAACGGGGAGCTGTTTTTT,CASSLQGRNGELFF
.,many,TRBJ1-2,TRBV4-3,TGCGCCAGCAGCCAAGGACGGGGGCGAGCTAACTATGGCTACACCTTC,CASSQGRGRANYGYTF
TRBD1,few,TRBJ2-4,TRBV28,TGTGCCAGCAATCCTCGGACAGGCCTAGCCAAAAACATTCAGTACTTC,CASNPRTGLAKNIQYF
TRBD2,.,TRBJ2-1,TRBV12-3/TRBV12-4,TGTGCCAGCAGCAAACTAGCGGGAGCAGGGAATGAGCAGTTCTTC,CASSKLAGAGNEQFF
.,.,TRBJ2-5,TRBV15,TGTGCCACCAGCAGAGACCGAGGGCGAGGAGAGACCCAGTACTTC,CATSRDRGRGETQYF
.,.,TRBJ2-3,TRBV12-3/TRBV12-4,TGTGCCAGCAGTTGGACCCTATGGAGCACAGATACGCAGTATTTT,CASSWTLWSTDTQYF
.,.,TRBJ2-5,TRBV6-5,TGTGCCAGTCGGCAGACCCAAGAGACCCAGTACTTC,CASRQTQETQYF
TRBD1,.,TRBJ1-4,TRBV4-3,TGCGCCAGCAGCCAAGATCGGACAGGGGGCGTAGGCCATGAAAAACTGTTTTTT,CASSQDRTGGVGHEKLFF
.,.,TRBJ1-6,TRBV5-1,TGCGCCAGCAGTAGGGGATGGGAATCACCCCTCCACTTT,CASSRGWESPLHF
TRBD2,.,TRBJ2-3,TRBV20-1,TGCAGTGCTACCCGAGCGGGGTTAACAGATACGCAGTATTTT,CSATRAGLTDTQYF
TRBD1,.,TRBJ1-2,TRBV7-2,TGTGCCAGCAGGCCGGACAGGGGAAGCTATGGCTACACCTTC,CASRPDRGSYGYTF
.,few,TRBJ1-3,TRBV7-8,TGTGCCAGCAAACCCTCACCAGGGTTAGGAAACACCATATATTTT,CASKPSPGLGNTIYF
.,few,TRBJ1-1,TRBV7-8,TGTGCCAGCAGCCCATACGGAGGAGCTATTGAAGCTTTCTTT,CASSPYGGAIEAFF
TRBD2,.,TRBJ2-2,TRBV2,TGTGCCAGCAGCGGACTAGCGGGAGGGTACACCGGGGAGCTGTTTTTT,CASSGLAGGYTGELFF
TRBD2,.,TRBJ2-7,TRBV28,TGTGCCAGCATTCGGACTAGCGGGAAGTACGAGCAGTACTTC,CASIRTSGKYEQYF
.,many,TRBJ2-2,TRBV27,TGTGCCAGCAGTAGAAGGGCGAACACCGGGGAGCTGTTTTTT,CASSRRANTGELFF
.,.,TRBJ2-5,TRBV5-1,TGCGCCAGCAGCTTGGCCGGAAAAGGAGAGACCCAGTACTTC,CASSLAGKGETQYF
TRBD2,.,TRBJ2-1,TRBV4-3,TGCGCCAGCAGCCAAGTCGGACTAGCCATTGAGCAGTTCTTC,CASSQVGLAIEQFF
.,.,TRBJ2-7,TRBV3-1,TGTGCCAGCAGCCAAGATCCGTTAGCGGCCTTACGACGAGTGGTGGAGCAGTACTTC,CASSQDPLAALRRVVEQYF
TRBD2,.,TRBJ2-7,TRBV11-1,TGTGCCAGCAGCCTGACTAGCGGAGAGGCGTACGAGCAGTACTTC,CASSLTSGEAYEQYF
.,few,TRBJ1-2,TRBV5-1,TGCGCCAGCAGCGCGGGCCCCGGACAGAACTATGGCTACACCTTC,CASSAGPGQNYGYTF
TRBD1,.,TRBJ2-7,TRBV4-2,TGTGCCAGCAGCGAAGTGCACGATTGGACAGGGCTGGGCGAGCAGTACTTC,CASSEVHDWTGLGEQYF
TRBD1,.,TRBJ1-6,TRBV5-1,TGCGCCAGCAGCCCACAGGGGGATAATTCACCCCTCCACTTT,CASSPQGDNSPLHF
.,.,TRBJ2-7,TRBV27,TGTGCCAGCAGGCTCAGACAGGGAGGTTACGAGCAGTACTTC,CASRLRQGGYEQYF